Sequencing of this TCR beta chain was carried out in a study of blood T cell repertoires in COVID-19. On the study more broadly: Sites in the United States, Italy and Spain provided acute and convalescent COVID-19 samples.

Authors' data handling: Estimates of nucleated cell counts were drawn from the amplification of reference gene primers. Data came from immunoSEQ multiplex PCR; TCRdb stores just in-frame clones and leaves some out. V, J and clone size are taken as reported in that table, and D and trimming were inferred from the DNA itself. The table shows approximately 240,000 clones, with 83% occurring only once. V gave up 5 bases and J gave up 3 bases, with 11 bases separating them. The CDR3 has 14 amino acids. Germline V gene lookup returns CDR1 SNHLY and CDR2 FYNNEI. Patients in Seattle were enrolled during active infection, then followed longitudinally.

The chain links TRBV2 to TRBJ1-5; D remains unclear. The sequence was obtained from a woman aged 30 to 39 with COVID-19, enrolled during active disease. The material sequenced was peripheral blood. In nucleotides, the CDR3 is TGTGCCAGCAGTACTATTAACTCCAATCAGCCCCAGCATTTT. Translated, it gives CASSTINSNQPQHF.